The clone carrying this T cell receptor (beta chain) was seen only a few times. Antigen: not known. The CDR3 is 13 amino acids. Germline V gives CDR1 MDHEN, CDR2 SYDVKM. V dropped 1 base and J dropped 3 bases, with 6 bases sitting between them. This entry belongs to a study of blood T cells in healthy people across ages. Study overall: The template switching approach captured approximately one barcoded beta molecule for every two T cells.

The second PCR ran about 6 to 11 cycles with a sample-barcoded 5' primer and J-beta primers. The study obtained at least 2.5 million CDR3-containing paired-end reads from every sample. One entry per CDR3 protein results from TCRdb running MiXCR on the 5' RACE reads. The repertoire holds approximately 290,000 distinct CDR3 sequences, 25% to 30% seen once, with approximately 30% in the top ten. Donors were systemically healthy Caucasian individuals from Russia aged roughly 6 to 100 years. General study findings and limits: Diversity was higher, and naive CD4+ cells more numerous, in long-lived donors than in aged donors.

V usage is TRBV28 and J usage is TRBJ1-2, with a weak D call TRBD1 (6 bases). This sequence was found in a woman aged 70-85 years in good health. The sample was blood. The CDR3 sequence is CASSLSGDYGYTF. CDR3 DNA sequence: TGTGCCAGCAGTTTATCAGGGGACTATGGCTACACCTTC.